This TCR beta chain was sequenced in a study of cytomegalovirus exposure and HLA in healthy donors. The donors (healthy individuals) were bone marrow donors. The CDR3 length is 15 residues. The germline V gene encodes CDR1 GTSNPN and CDR2 SVGIG (reference sequence). Trimming stripped 2 bases from V and 4 bases from J, with 15 bases between. 13 Jbeta primers and 60 Vbeta primers were used for the PCR. Some clones are missing from TCRdb's copy, which holds only in-frame ones; the method was immunoSEQ multiplex PCR. The sample includes more than 100,000 clones, approximately 80% seen only once; the top ten take about 0.25%.

Sequenced: PBMCs. This clonotype was sampled from a man aged 50 to 59 in good health and CMV-seronegative. This chain uses TRBV30 with TRBJ1-3; D may be TRBD1 (5 bases). This chain's CDR3 is CAWSPTGGTGNTIYF. The CDR3 DNA reads TGTGCCTGGAGTCCCACCGGGGGGACGGGAAACACCATATATTTT.